The clone carrying this T cell receptor beta chain was recorded at least ten times. Its specificity is unknown. This specimen belongs to a study of prognosis after radiotherapy for stage I lung cancer. Overall study context: Newly diagnosed primary stage I lung tumors were found in around 14 patients, while oligometastatic NSCLC after surgical resection of the primary tumor was found in roughly five. Radiotherapy: SBRT, 3 to 5 fractions, biologically effective dose at least 100 Gy. General study points: In patients with versus without metastases, TRBV and TRBJ gene usage reportedly differed. Clone counts measured for unique TCRs fell after stereotactic body radiation therapy, median roughly 10,000 versus 7,000.

Trimming removed 4 bases from V and 0 bases from J, with 10 bases in between. Germline CDR1 reads DFQATT; CDR2 reads SNEGSKA (reference sequence). The length of the CDR3 is 14 residues. From genomic DNA, two-round multiplex PCR was used to amplify TCR beta CDR3. First-round PCR employed TRBV- and TRBJ-specific primers for each gene. One entry per CDR3 protein results from TCRdb running MiXCR on the multiplex PCR reads. The sample contains roughly 23,000 distinct CDR3 sequences, approximately 39% of which appear only once. This TCR was recovered from a donor aged 50 or older with non-small cell lung cancer. The sequences come from PBMCs, collected before or after stereotactic body radiation therapy (not recorded which). The rearrangement uses TRBV20-1 and TRBJ1-3; unclear D gene. CDR3 coding DNA: TGCAGTGCTAAGGACGCGCGCTCTGGAAACACCATATATTTT. Translating it yields CSAKDARSGNTIYF.